What follows are 5 T cell receptor beta chains derived from one specimen sequenced in a study of identical twins. TCRdb analysed the 5' RACE reads with MiXCR anew, one entry per CDR3 protein. The sample carries just over 500,000 distinct CDR3 sequences, about 20% recorded once. This sample also appeared in a second study, on T cells expressing NK-cell markers.

Sequenced: CD4+ T cells sorted from blood. The receptor source for this set is a woman between 18 and 29 years old in good health.

This clonotype came up a few times. V gene TRBV20-1 combines with J gene TRBJ2-1; 14 bases match TRBD2. Germline loops: CDR1 DFQATT, CDR2 SNEGSKA (reference sequence). The CDR3 has 13 amino acids. V shed 3 bases, J shed 14 bases, and the junction held 6 bases outside the gene matches. CDR3 DNA sequence: TGCAGTGCTAGGACTAGCGGGAGGGGTTTAGAGTTCTTC. As protein: CSARTSGRGLEFF.

The sample holds a few counts of this clonotype. The chain employs TRBV5-1 and TRBJ1-1; TRBD1 agrees at 12 bases. The germline V gene has CDR1 SGHRS and CDR2 YFSETQ. V dropped 2 bases and J dropped 6; count of bases not matched to a gene: 5. The CDR3 is 15 residues long. CDR3 nucleotides: TGCGCCAGCAGCTTAGGGACAGGGGGCCCGTCTGAAGCTTTCTTT. Translating it yields CASSLGTGGPSEAFF.

Only a few counts were recorded for this clonotype. V and J are TRBV7-2 and TRBJ2-1; 8 bases are shared with TRBD2. The CDR3 runs to 16 residues. V was clipped by 5 bases and J by 7 bases; unmatched bases: 13. Germline loops: CDR1 SGHTA, CDR2 FQGNSA. The CDR3 DNA reads TGTGCCAGCAGCATAACTAGCGGTTGGGAGGTGAATGAGCAGTTCTTC. Protein: CASSITSGWEVNEQFF.

The genes are TRBV5-1 and TRBJ2-1; 9 positions agree with TRBD1. This CDR3 contains 17 residues. Trimming at V came to 4 bases and at J to 4 bases, leaving 12 bases not matched to a gene. Germline loops: CDR1 SGHRS, CDR2 YFSETQ. CDR3 amino acids: CASSVGQGPLGYNEQFF. In DNA form, the CDR3 reads TGCGCCAGCAGCGTGGGACAGGGCCCCCTAGGATACAATGAGCAGTTCTTC.

This clonotype has a handful of counts. The gene calls are TRBV10-3 and TRBJ2-1; D is possibly TRBD1 (5 bases). This CDR3 is 13 amino acids long. The germline V gene encodes CDR1 ENHRY and CDR2 SYGVKD. With 0 bases removed from V and 10 bases from J, the gap between germline ends came to 10 bases. The DNA for the CDR3 is TGTGCCATCAGTGAGTCACAGGTCGGGGAGCAGTTCTTC. It yields the protein CAISESQVGEQFF.